Below are 11 T cell receptor beta chains sequenced from a single sample in a study of blood T cell repertoires in COVID-19. Only in-frame clones appear in the TCRdb table, and some are missing; sequencing was by immunoSEQ multiplex PCR. The sample records roughly 43,000 clones, 69% being singletons. The sequenced sample consisted of peripheral blood. The receptors were gathered from a man at least 80 years old with acute or convalescent COVID-19.

The chain joins TRBV30 to TRBJ2-5; tentatively, D is TRBD2 (7 bases). Trimming left V 2 bases short and J 2 bases short, with 21 bases between. The CDR3 contains 17 residues. CDR1 and CDR2 from the germline V gene are GTSNPN and SVGIG (reference sequence). The chain's CDR3 is CAWSIVAEGEGQETQYF. The CDR3 region has the DNA TGTGCCTGGAGTATCGTTGCGGAGGGGGAGGGGCAAGAGACCCAGTACTTC.

This clone appeared once. The chain joins TRBV2 to TRBJ1-3; a possible D gene is TRBD1 (5 bases). This CDR3 comprises 16 residues. CDR1 is SNHLY and CDR2 is FYNNEI in the germline V gene. V was shortened by 5 bases and J by 2 bases, with 16 bases between the two germline ends. CDR3 amino acids: CASSTRGVHAGNTIYF. The CDR3 DNA sequence: TGTGCCAGCAGTACAAGGGGTGTTCATGCTGGAAACACCATATATTTT.

V and J are TRBV7-9 and TRBJ1-1, with D uncertain. Germline V gives CDR1 SEHNR, CDR2 FQNEAQ (reference sequence). Trimming took 3 bases from V and 11 from J, leaving 13 bases between them. This CDR3 comprises 12 residues. This CDR3 is CASSLSMGHAFF. CDR3 nucleotides: TGTGCCAGCAGCTTGAGTATGGGCCATGCTTTCTTT.

The chain carries TRBV5-8 and TRBJ1-2; the match to TRBD1 covers 9 bases. The CDR3 length is 14 residues. The germline V gene has CDR1 SGHTS and CDR2 YDEGEE. Germline trimming cut 3 bases from V and 6 bases from J; bases unmatched to any gene: 6. The CDR3: CASSSVQGAHGYTF. The CDR3, as DNA: TGTGCCAGCAGCTCAGTACAGGGGGCTCATGGCTACACCTTC.

CDR3 residues: CASSSRDSYSPLHF. The DNA of the CDR3 is TGTGCCAGCAGCTCGAGGGACTCTTATTCACCCCTCCACTTT. The genes are TRBV7-2 and TRBJ1-6, with D maybe TRBD1 (5 bases). Germline CDR1 SGHTA, CDR2 FQGNSA. The CDR3 loop spans 14 amino acids. V shed 4 bases and J shed 8 bases, with 12 bases lying between them.

The genes are TRBV5-1 and TRBJ2-7, with 8 bases aligning to TRBD1. After removal of 4 bases from V and 5 bases from J, the junction contained 14 bases not matched to a gene. The germline V gene encodes CDR1 SGHRS and CDR2 YFSETQ. CDR3 length: 16 amino acids. CDR3 DNA: TGCGCCAGCAGCACTGGACAGGGTAAAACGGTCCACGAGCAGTACTTC. As protein: CASSTGQGKTVHEQYF.

The V and J genes are TRBV11-3 and TRBJ1-1; D not resolved. Germline CDR1 SGHNT, CDR2 YENEEA. The CDR3 runs 13 residues. V was shortened by 3 bases and J by 7 bases, with 12 bases between the two germline ends. CDR3 loop: CASSLGPRDEAFF. CDR3 DNA: TGTGCCAGCAGCTTGGGCCCCCGTGATGAAGCTTTCTTT.

This clone appeared once. The V and J genes are TRBV3-1 (or the pseudogene TRBV3-2) and TRBJ1-2; D gene unclear. V lost 6 bases and J 7 bases, leaving 18 bases between the germline ends. Germline V gene sequence: CDR1 LGHDT, CDR2 YNNKEL (reference sequence). The CDR3 is made up of 14 amino acids. In DNA, the CDR3 is TGTGCCAGCAGTCGAGGGTTAGAGGTTGGTGGCTACACCTTC. Its protein is CASSRGLEVGGYTF.

V is TRBV2 and J is TRBJ1-5; D perhaps matches TRBD1 (6 bases). The CDR3 runs 15 residues. With 4 bases removed from V and 3 bases from J, the gap between germline ends came to 13 bases. Germline V gene lookup returns CDR1 SNHLY and CDR2 FYNNEI. CDR3 sequence (DNA): TGTGCCAGCAGTGGAGTAGGGGGTAACAATCAGCCCCAGCATTTT. Its translation: CASSGVGGNNQPQHF. Filled out from reference TRBV2 and TRBJ1-5, the complete variable domain reads EPEVTQTPSHQVTQMGQEVILRCVPISNHLYFYWYRQILGQKVEFLVSFYNNEISEKSEIFDDQFSVERPDGSNFTLKIRSTKLEDSAMYFCASSGVGGNNQPQHFGDGTRLSIL.

The chain recombines TRBV19 with TRBJ1-5; D is ambiguous. CDR1 and CDR2 (germline): LNHDA, SQIVND (reference sequence). Deletions cut 4 bases from V and 7 bases from J, with 20 bases between. The CDR3 has 16 amino acids. The DNA of the CDR3 is TGTGCCAGTAGTAAGGCAGGCTCTCTTAATTGGCAGCCCCAGCATTTT. Its translation: CASSKAGSLNWQPQHF.

The rearrangement links TRBV7-2 to TRBJ1-2; D call uncertain. CDR1 and CDR2 from the germline V gene are SGHTA and FQGNSA. CDR3 length: 13 amino acids. The V end lost 3 bases, the J end lost 4 bases, and 9 bases lay between the germline ends. The CDR3 region is CASSFPGSYGYTF. The CDR3 region has the DNA TGTGCCAGCAGCTTCCCGGGGAGCTATGGCTACACCTTC.